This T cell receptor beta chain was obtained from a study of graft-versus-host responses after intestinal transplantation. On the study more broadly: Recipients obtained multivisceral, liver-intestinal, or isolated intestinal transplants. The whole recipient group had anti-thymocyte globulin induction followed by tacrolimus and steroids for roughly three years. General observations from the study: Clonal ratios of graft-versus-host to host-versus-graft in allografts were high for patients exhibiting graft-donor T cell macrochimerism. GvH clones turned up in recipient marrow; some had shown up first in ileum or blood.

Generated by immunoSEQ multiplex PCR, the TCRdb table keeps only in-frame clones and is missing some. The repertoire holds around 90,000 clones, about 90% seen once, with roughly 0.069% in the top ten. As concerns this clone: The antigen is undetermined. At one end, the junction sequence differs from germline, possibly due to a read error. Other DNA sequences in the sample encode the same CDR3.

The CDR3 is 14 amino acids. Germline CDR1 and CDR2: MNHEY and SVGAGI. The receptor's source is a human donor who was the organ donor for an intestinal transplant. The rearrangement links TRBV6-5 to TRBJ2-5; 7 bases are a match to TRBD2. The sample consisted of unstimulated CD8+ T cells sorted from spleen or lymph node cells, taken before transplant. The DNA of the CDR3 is TGTGCCAGCAGCTACTCCGTCGGGGGGGAGACCCAGTACTTC. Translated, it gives CASSYSVGGETQYF.